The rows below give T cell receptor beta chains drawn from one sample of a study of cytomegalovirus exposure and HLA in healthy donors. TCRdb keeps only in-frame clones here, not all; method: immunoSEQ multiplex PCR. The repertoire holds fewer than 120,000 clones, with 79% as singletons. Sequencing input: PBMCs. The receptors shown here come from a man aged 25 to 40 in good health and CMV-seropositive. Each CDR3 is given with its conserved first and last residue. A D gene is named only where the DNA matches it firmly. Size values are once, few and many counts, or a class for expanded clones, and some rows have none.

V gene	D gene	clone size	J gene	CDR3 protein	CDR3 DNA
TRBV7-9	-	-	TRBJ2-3	CASSLDAGGHSTDTQYF	TGTGCCAGCAGCTTAGACGCGGGTGGGCATAGCACAGATACGCAGTATTTT
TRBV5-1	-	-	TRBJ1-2	CASSLQGRVSYGYTF	TGCGCCAGCAGCCTACAGGGAAGGGTGAGCTATGGCTACACCTTC
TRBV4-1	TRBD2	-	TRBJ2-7	CASSPYPPPGLAGGKYEQYF	TGCGCCAGCAGCCCCTACCCACCACCGGGACTAGCGGGGGGGAAATACGAGCAGTACTTC
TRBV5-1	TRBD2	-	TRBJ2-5	CASSLSGTSGGETQYF	TGCGCCAGCAGCTTATCCGGGACTAGCGGGGGGGAGACCCAGTACTTC
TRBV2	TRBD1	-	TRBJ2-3	CASSETGGIPTDTQYF	TGTGCCAGCAGTGAAACAGGGGGTATACCCACAGATACGCAGTATTTT
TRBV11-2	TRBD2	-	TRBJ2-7	CASSLVAGGSYEQYF	TGTGCCAGCAGCTTAGTGGCGGGGGGAAGCTACGAGCAGTACTTC
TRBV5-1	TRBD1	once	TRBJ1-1	CASSKTGDTEAFF	TGCGCCAGCAGCAAAACAGGGGACACTGAAGCTTTCTTT
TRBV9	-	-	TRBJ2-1	CASSPSVGVRYNEQFF	TGTGCCAGCAGCCCCTCGGTGGGCGTACGGTACAATGAGCAGTTCTTC
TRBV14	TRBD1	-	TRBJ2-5	CASSQAGQGFWTQYF	TGTGCCAGCAGCCAAGCGGGACAGGGGTTTTGGACCCAGTACTTC
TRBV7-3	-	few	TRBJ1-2	CASSTQALGSSNYGYTF	TGTGCCAGCAGCACTCAAGCCTTGGGCAGCTCTAACTATGGCTACACCTTC
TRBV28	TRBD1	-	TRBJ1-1	CASIGAGGENTEAFF	TGTGCCAGCATCGGGGCAGGGGGCGAGAACACTGAAGCTTTCTTT
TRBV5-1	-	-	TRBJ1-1	CASSLVAPFQEAFF	TGCGCCAGCAGCTTGGTAGCCCCTTTTCAAGAAGCTTTCTTT
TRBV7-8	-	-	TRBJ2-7	CASSRRVTEQYF	TGTGCCAGCAGCCGACGGGTCACCGAGCAGTACTTC
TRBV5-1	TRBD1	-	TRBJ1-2	CASTRGPSEANYGYTF	TGCGCCAGCACCAGGGGGCCTTCTGAAGCTAACTATGGCTACACCTTC
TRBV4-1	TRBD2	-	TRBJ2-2	CASSLLPLAGGNTGELFF	TGCGCCAGCAGCCTCCTCCCCCTAGCGGGGGGGAACACCGGGGAGCTGTTTTTT
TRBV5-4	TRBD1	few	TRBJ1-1	CASSWDRLNTEAFF	TGTGCCAGCAGCTGGGACAGGCTCAACACTGAAGCTTTCTTT
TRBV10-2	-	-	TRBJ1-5	CASSESEGAPQHF	TGCGCCAGCAGTGAGTCTGAGGGAGCGCCCCAGCATTTT
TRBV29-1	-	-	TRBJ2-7	CSVRGHRPNYEQYF	TGCAGCGTCCGTGGACACCGACCGAACTACGAGCAGTACTTC
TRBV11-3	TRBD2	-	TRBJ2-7	CASSLGYSGEQYF	TGTGCCAGCAGCTTAGGATATAGCGGGGAGCAGTACTTC
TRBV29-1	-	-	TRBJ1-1	CSADRFTNTEAFF	TGCAGCGCCGACAGATTTACGAACACTGAAGCTTTCTTT
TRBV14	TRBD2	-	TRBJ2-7	CASSRRGDSYEQYF	TGTGCCAGCAGCCGGCGGGGGGACTCCTACGAGCAGTACTTC
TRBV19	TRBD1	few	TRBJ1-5	CASTFGTGGGQPQHF	TGTGCCAGTACGTTTGGGACAGGGGGCGGTCAGCCCCAGCATTTT
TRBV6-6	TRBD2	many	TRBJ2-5	CASGGDRETQYF	TGTGCCAGCGGGGGGGATAGGGAGACCCAGTACTTC
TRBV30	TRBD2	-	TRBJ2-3	CAWSGTSGGSRDTQYF	TGTGCCTGGAGTGGGACTAGCGGGGGGTCACGGGATACGCAGTATTTT
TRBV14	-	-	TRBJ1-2	CASSRGGARGYTF	TGTGCCAGCAGCAGGGGGGGGGCACGAGGCTACACCTTC
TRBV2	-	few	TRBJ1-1	CASSGDGGAEAFF	TGTGCCAGCAGTGGAGACGGCGGAGCTGAAGCTTTCTTT
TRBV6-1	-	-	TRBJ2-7	CASSESLRYEQYF	TGTGCCAGCAGTGAATCCTTACGGTACGAGCAGTACTTC
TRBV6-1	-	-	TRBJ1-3	CASSEYLQALRSGNTIYF	TGTGCCAGCAGTGAATATCTTCAAGCTTTACGCTCTGGAAACACCATATATTTT
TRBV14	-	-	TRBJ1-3	CASSHQGMGNTIYF	TGTGCCAGCAGCCATCAGGGGATGGGAAACACCATATATTTT
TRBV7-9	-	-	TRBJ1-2	CSSSSGHNGYTF	TGTTCCAGCAGCTCGGGACATAATGGCTACACCTTC
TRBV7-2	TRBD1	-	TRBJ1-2	CASSRLNGQGNGYTF	TGTGCCAGCAGCCGTTTGAATGGACAGGGGAATGGCTACACCTTC
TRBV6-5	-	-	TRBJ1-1	CASSYSGVWTEAFF	TGTGCCAGCAGTTACTCAGGGGTGTGGACTGAAGCTTTCTTT
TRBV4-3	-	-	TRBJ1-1	CASSQGSMNTEAFF	TGCGCCAGCAGCCAAGGGAGTATGAACACTGAAGCTTTCTTT
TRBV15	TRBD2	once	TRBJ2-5	CATSTGLASATQYF	TGTGCCACCAGCACAGGACTAGCGAGTGCGACCCAGTACTTC
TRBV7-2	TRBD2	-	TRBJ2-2	CASSAASGGAIGELFF	TGTGCCAGCAGCGCCGCTAGCGGGGGGGCCATCGGGGAGCTGTTTTTT
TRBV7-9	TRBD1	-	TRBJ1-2	CASSPEPFRGHGGYTF	TGTGCCAGCAGCCCGGAACCATTCAGGGGGCACGGTGGCTACACCTTC